Sequencing of this T cell receptor beta chain was carried out in a study of blood T cell repertoires in COVID-19. The protocol was immunoSEQ multiplex PCR, while the TCRdb copy is restricted to in-frame clones and leaves out a portion. The profile covers around 210,000 clones, with approximately 91% appearing a single time and over 15% taken by the ten largest. The sample taken for sequencing was peripheral blood. This TCR was sampled from a man in his fifties or sixties with COVID-19, enrolled during active disease.

CDR3 DNA sequence: TGTGCCAGCAGCCCCAGGACTGGGGCTCCCTGGGGGGCCCAGTACTTC. It yields the protein CASSPRTGAPWGAQYF. The rearrangement joins TRBV3-1 (or the pseudogene TRBV3-2) to TRBJ2-5; a possible D gene is TRBD2 (6 bases). The CDR3 runs 16 residues. The V end lost 4 bases, the J end lost 9 bases, and 24 bases lay between the germline ends. Per germline, CDR1 LGHDT and CDR2 YNNKEL (reference sequence).